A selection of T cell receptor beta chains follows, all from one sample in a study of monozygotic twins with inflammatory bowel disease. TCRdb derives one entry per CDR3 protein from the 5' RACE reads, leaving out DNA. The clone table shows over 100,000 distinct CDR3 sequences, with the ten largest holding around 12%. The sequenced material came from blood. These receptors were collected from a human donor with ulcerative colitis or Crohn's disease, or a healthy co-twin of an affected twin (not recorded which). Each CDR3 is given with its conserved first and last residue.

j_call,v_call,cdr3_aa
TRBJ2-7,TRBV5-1,CASSLRAGGAYEQYF
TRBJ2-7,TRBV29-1,CSAKRRLSDEQYF
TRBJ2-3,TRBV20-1,CSARDRRRGDTDTQYF
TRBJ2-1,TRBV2,CASSDPLAGGRNEQFF
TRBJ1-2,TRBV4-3,CASSQEARAYYGYTF
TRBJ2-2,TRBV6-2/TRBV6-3,CASSQLTGLGDTGELFF
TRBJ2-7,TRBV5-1,CASSLTTSGMYYEQYF
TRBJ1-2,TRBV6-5,CASRRTGVGYTF
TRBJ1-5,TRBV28,CASRKGGINQPQHF
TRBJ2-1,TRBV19,CASRGGSGGLNDYNEQFF
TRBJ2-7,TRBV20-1,CSAGAGGPVEQYF
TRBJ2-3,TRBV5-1,CASRDRAGTDTQYF
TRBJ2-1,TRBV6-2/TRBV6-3,CASSLEAGAPGNEQFF
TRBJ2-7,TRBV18,CASSPPTQLSDEQYF
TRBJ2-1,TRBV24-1,CATSVPGSEHEQFF
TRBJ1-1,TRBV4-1,CASSQPVWRDDTEAFF
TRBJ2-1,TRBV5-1,CASSLGPSSYNEQFF
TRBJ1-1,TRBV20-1,CSARSGSGATEAFF
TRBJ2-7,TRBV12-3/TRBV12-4,CASSTQAGPLGEQYF
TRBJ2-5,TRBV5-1,CASSSQETQYF
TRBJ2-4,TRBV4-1,CASSQDLNRGNIQYF
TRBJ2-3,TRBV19,CASSIEGRGDTDTQYF
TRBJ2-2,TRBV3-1,CASRPTGAGTGELFF
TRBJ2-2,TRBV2,CASRTDTGELFF
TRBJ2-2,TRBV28,CASSRSGVLAGELFF
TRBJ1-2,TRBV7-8,CASGAIRTGARGYGYTF
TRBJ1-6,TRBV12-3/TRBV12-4,CASRGGDSSYNSPLHF
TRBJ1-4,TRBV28,CASRTGTGGRGREKLFF
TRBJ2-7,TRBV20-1,CSAHRGQYEQYF
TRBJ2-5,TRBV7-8,CASSSWAGDGEETQYF
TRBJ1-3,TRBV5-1,CASSEGSKSSGNTIYF
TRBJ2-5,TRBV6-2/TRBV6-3,CASSYAAQETQYF
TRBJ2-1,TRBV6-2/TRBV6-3,CAVQTSYNEQFF
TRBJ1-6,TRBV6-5,CASSVIGGSSPLHF
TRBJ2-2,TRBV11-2,CASSRGPVSPAGELFF
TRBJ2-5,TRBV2,CASSFSGLDGTQYF
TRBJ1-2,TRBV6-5,CASIDRFSGYTF
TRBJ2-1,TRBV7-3,CASSQLADSYNEQFF
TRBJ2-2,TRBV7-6,CASTPHAGPPATGELFF
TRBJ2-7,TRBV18,CASSPRGGYEQYF
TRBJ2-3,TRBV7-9,CASSAPGGTTTDTQYF
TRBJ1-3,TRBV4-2,CASSLGGGNTIYF
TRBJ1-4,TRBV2,CASSLGQGYEKLFF
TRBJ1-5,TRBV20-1,CSARAAYYSNQPQHF
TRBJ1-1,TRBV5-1,CASSLEGSNTEAFF
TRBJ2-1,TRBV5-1,CASSFNNLYNEQFF
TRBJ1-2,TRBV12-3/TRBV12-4,CASSLRPVYGYTF
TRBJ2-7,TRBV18,CASSAATSGPNYEQYF